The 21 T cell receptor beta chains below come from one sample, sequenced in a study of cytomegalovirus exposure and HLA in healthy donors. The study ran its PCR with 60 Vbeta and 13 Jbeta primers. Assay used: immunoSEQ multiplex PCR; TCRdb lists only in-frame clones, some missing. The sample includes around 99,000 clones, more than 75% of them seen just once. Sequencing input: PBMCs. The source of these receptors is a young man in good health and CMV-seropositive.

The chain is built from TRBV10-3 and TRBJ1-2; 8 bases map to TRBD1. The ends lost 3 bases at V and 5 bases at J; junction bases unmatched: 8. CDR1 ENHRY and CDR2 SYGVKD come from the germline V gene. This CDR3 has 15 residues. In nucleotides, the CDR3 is TGTGCCATCAGTGATATCTTGGACAGGGCTTATGGCTACACCTTC. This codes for CAISDILDRAYGYTF.

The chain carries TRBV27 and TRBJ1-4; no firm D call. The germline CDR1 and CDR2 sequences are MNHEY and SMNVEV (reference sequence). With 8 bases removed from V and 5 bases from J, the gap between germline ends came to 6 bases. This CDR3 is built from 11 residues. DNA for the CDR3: TGTGCCAGCCGAGGAAATGAAAAACTGTTTTTT. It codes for CASRGNEKLFF.

The CDR3 sequence: CASSLLPTASNEKLFF. CDR3 DNA sequence: TGCGCCAGCAGCCTACTTCCGACAGCGTCTAATGAAAAACTGTTTTTT. V and J are TRBV4-1 and TRBJ1-4; maybe TRBD1 (5 bases). V lost 4 bases, J lost 3 bases, and 15 bases lay in between. The CDR3 runs 16 residues. CDR1 is MGHRA and CDR2 is YSYEKL in the germline V gene.

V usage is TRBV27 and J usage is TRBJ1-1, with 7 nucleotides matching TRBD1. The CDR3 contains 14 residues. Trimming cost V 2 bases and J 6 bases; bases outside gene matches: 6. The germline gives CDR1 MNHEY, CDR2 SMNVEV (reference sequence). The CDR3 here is CASSLRDRASEAFF. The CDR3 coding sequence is TGTGCCAGCAGTTTACGCGACAGGGCGTCTGAAGCTTTCTTT.

The CDR3 protein is CASSREAEAFF. Written as DNA, the CDR3 is TGTGCCAGCAGTAGGGAGGCTGAAGCTTTCTTT. The J gene is TRBJ1-1, the V gene TRBV2; D is undetermined. This CDR3 spans 11 amino acids. The germline V gene has CDR1 SNHLY and CDR2 FYNNEI. V lost 5 bases and J 6 bases, leaving 7 bases between the germline ends.

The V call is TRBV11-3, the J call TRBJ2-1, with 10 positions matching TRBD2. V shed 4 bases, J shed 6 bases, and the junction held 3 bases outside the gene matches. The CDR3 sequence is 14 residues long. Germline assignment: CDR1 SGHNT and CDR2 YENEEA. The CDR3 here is CASSSAGGFNEQFF. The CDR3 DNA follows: TGTGCCAGCAGCTCAGCGGGGGGGTTCAATGAGCAGTTCTTC.

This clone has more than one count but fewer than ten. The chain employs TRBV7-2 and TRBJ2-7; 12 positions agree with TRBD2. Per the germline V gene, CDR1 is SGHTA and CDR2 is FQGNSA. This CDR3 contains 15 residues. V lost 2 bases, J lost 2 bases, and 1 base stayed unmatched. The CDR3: CASSLLAGGTYEQYF. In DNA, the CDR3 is TGTGCCAGCAGCTTACTAGCGGGGGGGACCTACGAGCAGTACTTC.

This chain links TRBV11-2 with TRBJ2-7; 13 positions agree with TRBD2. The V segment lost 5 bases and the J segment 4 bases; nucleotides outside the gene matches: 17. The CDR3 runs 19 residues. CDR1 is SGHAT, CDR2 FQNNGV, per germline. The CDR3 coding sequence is TGTGCCAGCAGCACGAAACCTATACTAGCGGGGGGGCTAAGGTACGAGCAGTACTTC. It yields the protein CASSTKPILAGGLRYEQYF.

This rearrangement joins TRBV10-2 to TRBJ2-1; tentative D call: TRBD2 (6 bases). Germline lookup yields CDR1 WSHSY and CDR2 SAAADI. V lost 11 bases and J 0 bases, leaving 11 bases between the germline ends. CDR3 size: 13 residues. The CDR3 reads CAAGPISYNEQFF. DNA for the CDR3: TGCGCCGCGGGGCCTATCTCCTACAATGAGCAGTTCTTC.

CDR3 sequence: CAISEREDYGYTF. The DNA of the CDR3 is TGTGCCATCAGTGAGCGGGAAGACTATGGCTACACCTTC. The gene calls are TRBV10-3 and TRBJ1-2, with D hard to call. Trimming stripped 2 bases from V and 3 bases from J, with 7 bases between. The CDR3 runs to 13 residues. Germline CDR1 and CDR2: ENHRY and SYGVKD.

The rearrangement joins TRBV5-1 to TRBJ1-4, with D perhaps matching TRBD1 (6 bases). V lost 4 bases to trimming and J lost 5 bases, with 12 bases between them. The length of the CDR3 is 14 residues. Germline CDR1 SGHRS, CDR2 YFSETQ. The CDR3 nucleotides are TGCGCCAGCAGCCCGGGACAAGCGAATGAAAAACTGTTTTTT. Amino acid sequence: CASSPGQANEKLFF.

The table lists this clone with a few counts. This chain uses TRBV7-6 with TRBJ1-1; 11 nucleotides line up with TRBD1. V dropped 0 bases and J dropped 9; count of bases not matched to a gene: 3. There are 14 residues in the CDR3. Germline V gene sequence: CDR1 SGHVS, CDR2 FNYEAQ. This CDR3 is CASSLAGTGGQAFF. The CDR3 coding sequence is TGTGCCAGCAGCTTAGCGGGGACAGGGGGTCAAGCTTTCTTT. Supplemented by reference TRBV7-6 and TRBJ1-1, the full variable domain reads GAGVSQSPRYKVTKRGQDVALRCDPISGHVSLYWYRQALGQGPEFLTYFNYEAQQDKSGLPNDRFSAERPEGSISTLTIQRTEQRDSAMYRCASSLAGTGGQAFFGQGTRLTVV.

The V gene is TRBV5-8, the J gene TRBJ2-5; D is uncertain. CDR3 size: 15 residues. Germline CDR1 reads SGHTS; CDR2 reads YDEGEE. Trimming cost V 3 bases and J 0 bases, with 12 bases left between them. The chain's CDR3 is CASSSSFSNQETQYF. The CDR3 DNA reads TGTGCCAGCAGCTCAAGTTTTAGTAACCAAGAGACCCAGTACTTC.

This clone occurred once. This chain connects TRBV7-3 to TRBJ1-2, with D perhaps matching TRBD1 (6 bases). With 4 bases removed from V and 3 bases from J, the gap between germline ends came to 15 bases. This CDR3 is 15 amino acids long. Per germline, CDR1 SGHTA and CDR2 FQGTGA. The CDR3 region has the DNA TGTGCCAGCAGCTCCTCAGGGGTGAGAGACTATGGCTACACCTTC. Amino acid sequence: CASSSSGVRDYGYTF.

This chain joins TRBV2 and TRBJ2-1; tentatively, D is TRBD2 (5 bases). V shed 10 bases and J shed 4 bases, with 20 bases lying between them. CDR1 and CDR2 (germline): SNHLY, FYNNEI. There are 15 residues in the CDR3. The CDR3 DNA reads TGTGCCACCGCACCCCCCGGGGATCGGTACAATGAGCAGTTCTTC. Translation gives CATAPPGDRYNEQFF.

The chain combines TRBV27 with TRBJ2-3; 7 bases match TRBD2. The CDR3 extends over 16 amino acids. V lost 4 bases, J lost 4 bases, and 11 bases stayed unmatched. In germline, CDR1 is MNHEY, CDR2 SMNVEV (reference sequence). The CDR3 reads CASSSYLAEYSDTQYF. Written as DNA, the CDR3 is TGTGCCAGCAGTTCCTATCTAGCGGAATATTCAGATACGCAGTATTTT.

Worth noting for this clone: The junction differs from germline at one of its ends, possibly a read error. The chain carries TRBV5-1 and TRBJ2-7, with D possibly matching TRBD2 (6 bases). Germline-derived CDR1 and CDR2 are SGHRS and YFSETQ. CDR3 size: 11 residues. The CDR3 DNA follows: TGCGCCAGCAGCCTTAGCGGCCCGCCCGTTTTC. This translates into CASSLSGPPVF.

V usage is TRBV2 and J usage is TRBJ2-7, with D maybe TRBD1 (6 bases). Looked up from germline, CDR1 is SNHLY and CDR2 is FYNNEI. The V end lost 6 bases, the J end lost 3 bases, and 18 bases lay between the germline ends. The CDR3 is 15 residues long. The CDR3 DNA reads TGTGCCAGCAGATCCCAGGGGCTCCTTAACTACGAGCAGTACTTC. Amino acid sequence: CASRSQGLLNYEQYF.

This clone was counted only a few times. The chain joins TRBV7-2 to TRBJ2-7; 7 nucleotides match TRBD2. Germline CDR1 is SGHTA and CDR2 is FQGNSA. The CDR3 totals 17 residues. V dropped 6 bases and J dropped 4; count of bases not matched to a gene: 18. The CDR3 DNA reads TGTGCCAGCAGTGGCTGGGGGGGAGCGCCCATAGGGTACGAGCAGTACTTC. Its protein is CASSGWGGAPIGYEQYF.

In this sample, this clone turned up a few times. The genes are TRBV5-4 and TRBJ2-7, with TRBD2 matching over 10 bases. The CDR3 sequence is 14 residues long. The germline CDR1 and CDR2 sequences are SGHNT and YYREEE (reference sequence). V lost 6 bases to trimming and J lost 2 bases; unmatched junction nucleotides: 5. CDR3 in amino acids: CASTLAGGPYEQYF. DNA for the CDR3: TGTGCCAGCACCTTAGCGGGGGGCCCCTACGAGCAGTACTTC.

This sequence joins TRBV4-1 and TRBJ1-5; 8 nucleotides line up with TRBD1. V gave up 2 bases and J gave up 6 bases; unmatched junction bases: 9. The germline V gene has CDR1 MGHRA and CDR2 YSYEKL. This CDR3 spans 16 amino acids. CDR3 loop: CASSQIGGQGSQPQHF. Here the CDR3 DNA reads TGCGCCAGCAGCCAAATCGGCGGACAGGGATCTCAGCCCCAGCATTTT.